This TCR beta chain stems from a study of glioma-infiltrating T cells after dendritic cell vaccination (dated by TCRdb to between 2015 and 2016). For context, the study as a whole: Of the roughly 15 glioblastoma patients in the cohort, all drawn from Phase I and II dendritic cell vaccination trials, 9 were newly diagnosed and 6 had recurrent disease. Each patient was given three intradermal dendritic cell vaccine injections, spaced two weeks apart, in the arm below the axilla. Between 2003 and 2012, patients were given autologous tumor lysate-pulsed dendritic cell vaccination. In glioblastoma patients vaccinated with dendritic cells, deep sequencing of TCR beta CDR3 regions served to measure tumor-infiltrating lymphocyte content and to compare repertoires between tumor and blood. The vaccine was prepared from monocyte-derived dendritic cells that were cultured for seven days with IL-4 and GM-CSF and then pulsed overnight with autologous tumor lysate. Survival after dendritic cell vaccination was correlated with TCR sequencing metrics, including TIL content and tumor-blood repertoire overlap. The investigation overall reported the following: The cohort was small and heterogeneous, and full blood and tumor sets were available for few patients, with initial-recurrent tumor pairs available for even fewer patients. No direct relationship between TCR clonality and survival was found, suggesting that a diverse polyclonal response may matter. The three-group TCR overlap response model was characterized as speculative, and prospective validation of the model was stated to be required. Higher estimated pretreatment TIL content predicted longer time to progression and overall survival after dendritic cell vaccination.

CDR1 is given as GTSNPN and CDR2 as SVGIG, both from the germline V gene (reference sequence). The CDR3 contains 13 residues, cysteine and phenylalanine counted. The entry retains the CDR3 DNA only, 39 bases that are in frame from base 1. V and J are truncated by 2 bases and 8 bases respectively, leaving an intervening sequence of 15 bases. The immunoSEQ assay amplified TCRB CDR3 regions from about 2 micrograms of genomic DNA, or from all available DNA when less than that amount was available. The multiplex PCR relied on 60 forward primers for TCR V beta segments and 13 reverse primers for J beta segments. Synthetic control templates were spiked into each sample at limiting dilution to estimate reads per starting template. The Illumina HiSeq System generated sequencing reads of 87 bp. The published analysis was carried out like this. PCR and sequencing errors were removed by a nearest neighbor algorithm that merged closely related sequences. TCR overlap was defined as the percentage of unique tumor TCR beta sequences that were also present in the same patient's peripheral blood. In its TCRdb copy, this immuneACCESS table keeps in-frame sequences only and misses some clones. Where compared with another copy, unresolved V genes explain less than half of these, and the others have no known cause. From that table come the V and J calls and clone size; the DNA was used to work out D and trimming. The sample contains roughly 83,000 clones, around 84% of them found a single time. The ten biggest clones cover roughly 14% of the sample.

Patients were selected on the basis of adequate residual fresh-frozen tumor tissue and more than two years of available survival data. An isocitrate dehydrogenase mutation was not carried by any of the glioblastoma patients, although molecular status was otherwise variable. PBMC were collected before vaccination, two weeks after the third vaccination, and at tumor progression when it occurred. The Qiagen DNeasy Blood extraction Kit was used to extract genomic DNA. A note on this clone: What this receptor recognizes is not known. One base away there is no much larger clone; base qualities are not given.

Material: blood, obtained before dendritic cell vaccination. The rearrangement joined TRBV30 to TRBJ1-2, with TRBD1 as a weak D call on 5 bases. This clonotype was sampled from a human donor with glioblastoma. DNA sequence: TGTGCCTGGAGTTCGGGCGGGGCAGGGGGCTACACCTTC. It translates as CAWSSGGAGGYTF. Supplemented by the reference TRBV30 and TRBJ1-2 proteins around the CDR3, the complete variable domain is SQTIHQWPATLVQPVGSPLSLECTVEGTSNPNLYWYRQAAGRGLQLLFYSVGIGQISSEVPQNLSASRPQDRQFILSSKKLLLSDSGFYLCAWSSGGAGGYTFGSGTRLTVV.